This T cell receptor (beta chain) was captured by sequencing in a study of regulatory T cells in long-lasting Graves disease. Study-wide results and limits: Favored gene segments in persistent disease were TRBV28, TRBJ1-2 and TRBJ2-5. The study examined only peripheral blood, not thyroid tissue.

Time point meaning: newly diagnosed GD, antithyroid drugs for less than 3 months. From RNA extracted from PBMCs, the TCR library was made. Germline loops: CDR1 SGHTA, CDR2 FQGNSA. The CDR3 contains 16 residues. Between the trimmed V and J ends, which lost 0 bases and 4 bases, there was a span of 15 bases. Library construction for TCR beta used iRepertoire HTBI primers and Arm-PCR of CDR3 regions. MiXCR was run by TCRdb on the multiplex PCR reads, yielding one entry per CDR3 protein. The sample has 400,000 to 550,000 distinct CDR3 sequences, more than 12% seen once. As concerns this clonotype: No antigen is known for it.

These same data were also listed under a study on T cells in Graves' hyperthyroidism and ophthalmopathy. As that study records: HTBI primers drove first-round RT-PCR of the TCR CDR3.

V and J are TRBV7-2 and TRBJ1-2; D might be TRBD1 (6 bases). This receptor was taken from a young woman with Graves disease. The sequencing used peripheral blood mononuclear cells (PBMCs), collected at new diagnosis, from a patient treated with antithyroid drugs. CDR3 amino acids: CASSLAPDSSGYGYTF. CDR3 nucleotide sequence: TGTGCCAGCAGCTTAGCACCGGACAGCAGTGGCTATGGCTACACCTTC.